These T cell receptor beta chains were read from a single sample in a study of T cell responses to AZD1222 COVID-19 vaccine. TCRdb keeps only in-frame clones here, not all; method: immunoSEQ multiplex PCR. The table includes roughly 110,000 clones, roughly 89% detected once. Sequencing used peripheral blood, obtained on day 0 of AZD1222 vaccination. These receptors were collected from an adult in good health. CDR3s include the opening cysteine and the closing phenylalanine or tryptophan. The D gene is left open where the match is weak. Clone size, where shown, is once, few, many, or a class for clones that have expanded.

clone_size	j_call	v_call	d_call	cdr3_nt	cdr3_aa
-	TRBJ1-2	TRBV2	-	TGTGCCAGCAACCTAAACAGGGACGGGACTAACTATGGCTACACCTTC	CASNLNRDGTNYGYTF
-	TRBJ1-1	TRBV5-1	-	TGCGCCAGCAGCTCCGGGCTTCGAGGGAACACTGAAGCTTTCTTT	CASSSGLRGNTEAFF
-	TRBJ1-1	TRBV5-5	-	TGTGCCAGCAGCTTTGGGATGAACACTGAAGCTTTCTTT	CASSFGMNTEAFF
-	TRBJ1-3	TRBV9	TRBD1	TGTGCCAGCAGCGCACTGACAGGGGACTTCTCTGGAAACACCATATATTTT	CASSALTGDFSGNTIYF
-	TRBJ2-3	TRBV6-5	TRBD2	TGTGCCTCCGGGGTAGTAGCGGGGGGCACAGATACGCAGTATTTT	CASGVVAGGTDTQYF
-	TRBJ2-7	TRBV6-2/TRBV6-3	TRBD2	TGTGCCAGCAGTTACACCACCGGGACTAGCGGACCGAGGGTGGGCTACGAGCAGTACTTC	CASSYTTGTSGPRVGYEQYF
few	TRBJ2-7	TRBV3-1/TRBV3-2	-	TGTGCCAGCAGCCAAGGAGGAGGCACAGCTTCTTACGAGCAGTACTTC	CASSQGGGTASYEQYF
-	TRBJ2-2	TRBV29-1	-	TGCAGCGCCTCGGGTTCTGCGAACACCGGGGAGCTGTTTTTT	CSASGSANTGELFF
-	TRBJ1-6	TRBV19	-	TGTGCCAGTAGTATAAGCCAGGGCCTGGAGAAAAAAGGGCTCCACTTT	CASSISQGLEKKGLHF
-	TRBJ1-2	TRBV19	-	TGTGCCAGTAGTATGGTGACCGGCTATGGCTACACCTTC	CASSMVTGYGYTF
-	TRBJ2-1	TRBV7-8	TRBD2	TGTGCCAGCAGCTTCGGGCGGGGGGGCTACAATGAGCAGTTCTTC	CASSFGRGGYNEQFF
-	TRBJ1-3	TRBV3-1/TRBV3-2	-	TGTGCCAGCAGCCACGACGGTAGCTCTGGAAACACCATATATTTT	CASSHDGSSGNTIYF
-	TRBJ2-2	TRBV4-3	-	TGCGCCAGCAGCCAAGTACGGGCCGGGGAGCTGTTTTTT	CASSQVRAGELFF
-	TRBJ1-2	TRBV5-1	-	TGCGCCAGCAGCGGGGTGGGGTCCGGCTACACCTTC	CASSGVGSGYTF
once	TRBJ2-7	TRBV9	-	TGTGCCAGCAGCGTAGCTGGGGGAACCTACGAGCAGTACTTC	CASSVAGGTYEQYF
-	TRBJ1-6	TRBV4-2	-	TGTGCCAGCAGCCAAGAGCAGGGACACCGAAATTCACCCCTCCACTTT	CASSQEQGHRNSPLHF